This passage covers 27 T cell receptor beta chains from one sample sequenced in a study of CD8 T cells in ankylosing spondylitis. TCRdb re-derived calls from the 5' RACE reads in MiXCR, one entry per CDR3 protein. The table includes 350,000 or so distinct CDR3 sequences, 14% to 15% detected once. The sample comprised blood, either unsorted or a sorted T cell fraction (not recorded which). These receptors were taken from a male donor with ankylosing spondylitis or in good health (not recorded which).

The chain couples TRBV7-9 to TRBJ2-3, with 7 nucleotides matching TRBD2. The CDR3 totals 17 residues. Losses at the gene ends were 5 bases for V and 0 bases for J; bases not matched to a gene: 11. Per the germline V gene, CDR1 is SEHNR and CDR2 is FQNEAQ (reference sequence). CDR3 sequence (DNA): TGTGCCAGCAGCCCACCACCGACTAGCTTTAGCACAGATACGCAGTATTTT. Protein product: CASSPPPTSFSTDTQYF.

This clonotype came up a few times. V is TRBV12-3 or TRBV12-4 and J is TRBJ2-1; a weak D match, TRBD2 (5 bases). V lost 7 bases and J lost 0, with 16 bases in between. The CDR3 contains 16 residues. This CDR3 is CASTPLTRVSYNEQFF. The CDR3, as DNA: TGTGCCAGCACCCCCCTTACGCGGGTCTCCTACAATGAGCAGTTCTTC.

This rearrangement joins TRBV29-1 to TRBJ1-2; tentatively, D is TRBD1 (5 bases). Per germline, CDR1 SQVTM and CDR2 ANQGSEA. The CDR3 spans 11 residues. The ends were cut back, 7 bases at V and 6 bases at J, with 12 bases in the middle. The DNA for the CDR3 is TGCAGCGCTAAAGGGGATCATGGCTACACCTTC. Its protein product is CSAKGDHGYTF.

The table lists this clonotype with a few counts. V is TRBV14 and J is TRBJ2-7; D remains ambiguous. This CDR3 contains 13 residues. Trimming shortened V by 3 bases and J by 6 bases, and 12 bases separated the two germline ends. CDR1 SGHDN and CDR2 FVKESK come from the germline V gene. CDR3 loop: CASSQFEDAEQYF. The CDR3 coding sequence is TGTGCCAGCAGCCAGTTCGAGGACGCCGAGCAGTACTTC.

This clonotype was detected a few times. This chain connects TRBV20-1 to TRBJ2-1; D gene uncertain. V lost 3 bases, J lost 7 bases, and 16 bases lay in between. The CDR3 spans 14 residues. In germline, CDR1 is DFQATT, CDR2 SNEGSKA (reference sequence). The CDR3 loop reads CSARRATVRNEQFF. The DNA for the CDR3 is TGCAGTGCTAGGAGAGCCACGGTGAGGAATGAGCAGTTCTTC.

This chain uses TRBV4-1 with TRBJ2-6, with D possibly being TRBD1 (5 bases). The germline gives CDR1 MGHRA, CDR2 YSYEKL. The CDR3 length is 16 residues. Trimming cost V 4 bases and J 0 bases, with 10 bases left between them. The chain's CDR3 is CASSRAGNSGANVLTF. The CDR3, as DNA: TGCGCCAGCAGCCGGGCAGGGAACTCTGGGGCCAACGTCCTGACTTTC.

This clonotype was picked up a small number of times. The DNA of the CDR3 is TGTGCCAGCAGCCCTTCGACTAGCGTGGTCGGGAATGAGCAGTTCTTC. Translated: CASSPSTSVVGNEQFF. The chain employs TRBV7-2 and TRBJ2-1; 8 bases are shared with TRBD2. CDR1 is SGHTA, CDR2 FQGNSA, per germline. The CDR3 has 16 amino acids. J was trimmed by 7 bases and V by 5 bases; bases with no gene match: 13.

The V call is TRBV29-1, the J call TRBJ2-2, with D tentatively TRBD1 or TRBD2 (5 bases each). Germline V lookup: CDR1 SQVTM, CDR2 ANQGSEA. This CDR3 is built from 13 residues. V gave up 7 bases and J gave up 1 base, with 10 bases separating them. The CDR3 region is CSADSGNTGELFF. The CDR3 region has the DNA TGCAGCGCCGACAGCGGGAACACCGGGGAGCTGTTTTTT.

The genes are TRBV20-1 and TRBJ2-3; no firm D call. The CDR3 runs to 10 residues. Looked up from germline, CDR1 is DFQATT and CDR2 is SNEGSKA (reference sequence). V lost 6 bases to trimming and J lost 8 bases, with 9 bases between them. The CDR3: CSADGSTQYF. CDR3 DNA: TGCAGTGCCGACGGTAGTACGCAGTATTTT.

The chain combines TRBV7-2 with TRBJ2-7; 7 bases align to TRBD1. Germline assignment: CDR1 SGHTA and CDR2 FQGNSA. There are 13 residues in the CDR3. Losses at the gene ends were 6 bases for V and 2 bases for J; bases not matched to a gene: 4. The CDR3 spells CASRRQGPYEQYF. The CDR3 DNA reads as TGTGCCAGCAGACGACAGGGTCCCTACGAGCAGTACTTC.

This clonotype has a handful of counts. The CDR3 region has the DNA TGTGCCAGCAGACCAAGCAGGGGGAGAACGGAGACCCAGTACTTC. This gives the protein CASRPSRGRTETQYF. V and J are TRBV6-1 and TRBJ2-5, with 7 bases that match TRBD1. In germline, CDR1 is MNHNS, CDR2 SASEGT. V trimming: 6 bases; J trimming: 5 bases; junction bases outside the gene matches: 12. The CDR3 loop spans 15 amino acids.

This clonotype was seen just once. The CDR3 DNA follows: TGTGCCATCAGTGACCAGACAGGGGTCGGGGAGCTGTTTTTT. Protein: CAISDQTGVGELFF. The chain is built from TRBV10-3 and TRBJ2-2, with TRBD1 identical over 8 bases. After removal of 3 bases from V and 7 bases from J, the junction contained 4 bases not matched to a gene. The CDR3 spans 14 residues. Germline CDR1 is ENHRY and CDR2 is SYGVKD.

The V call is TRBV5-1, the J call TRBJ2-7; no reliable D call. This CDR3 spans 14 amino acids. Per germline, CDR1 SGHRS and CDR2 YFSETQ. The V and J ends lost 5 bases and 0 bases respectively, with 12 bases between them. CDR3 sequence reads: CASRSDPSSYEQYF. CDR3 nucleotide sequence: TGCGCCAGCAGATCGGACCCTAGCTCCTACGAGCAGTACTTC. Based on the CDR3 plus reference TRBV5-1 and TRBJ2-7, the full variable domain is KAGVTQTPRYLIKTRGQQVTLSCSPISGHRSVSWYQQTPGQGLQFLFEYFSETQRNKGNFPGRFSGRQFSNSRSEMNVSTLELGDSALYLCASRSDPSSYEQYFGPGTRLTVT.

This clonotype appeared a few times. The CDR3 reads CATSRGVPDSEQYF. CDR3 in DNA: TGTGCCACCAGCAGAGGAGTTCCGGACTCCGAGCAGTACTTC. The chain joins TRBV15 to TRBJ2-7, with D perhaps matching TRBD2 (5 bases). This CDR3 is built from 14 residues. V gave up 1 base and J gave up 6 bases, with 13 bases separating them. The germline V gene encodes CDR1 LNHNV and CDR2 YYDKDF (reference sequence).

This clonotype has more than one count but fewer than ten. This chain links TRBV5-1 with TRBJ1-2; D remains unclear. The CDR3 consists of 15 residues. The V end lost 2 bases, the J end lost 7 bases, and 18 bases lay between the germline ends. Germline loops: CDR1 SGHRS, CDR2 YFSETQ. The CDR3 protein is CASSLGEHGLGGYTF. CDR3 coding DNA: TGCGCCAGCAGCTTAGGCGAACATGGTTTAGGTGGCTACACCTTC.

This clonotype has ten or more counts. The chain employs TRBV12-3 or TRBV12-4 and TRBJ2-7, with unresolved D. There are 16 residues in the CDR3. Trimming removed 1 base from V and 1 base from J, with 14 bases in between. The CDR3 reads CASSLGQTLLSYEQYF. Written as DNA, the CDR3 is TGTGCCAGCAGTTTAGGGCAGACACTCCTGTCCTACGAGCAGTACTTC.

This clonotype was detected only a few times. The chain carries TRBV20-1 and TRBJ2-5; 7 positions agree with TRBD1. V trimming: 1 base; J trimming: 6 bases; junction bases outside the gene matches: 11. Germline V gives CDR1 DFQATT, CDR2 SNEGSKA (reference sequence). CDR3 size: 15 residues. The DNA of the CDR3 is TGCAGTGCTAGAGCCGGGACAGAGCTTCGGAAGACCCAGTACTTC. Translated: CSARAGTELRKTQYF.

This clonotype has a handful of counts. J is TRBJ2-1 and V is TRBV10-1; D gene ambiguous. Trimming took 4 bases from V and 4 from J, leaving 11 bases between them. The CDR3 sequence is 14 residues long. CDR1 WNHNN and CDR2 SYGVQD come from the germline V gene (reference sequence). Here the CDR3 reads CASSGSPRYNEQFF. The CDR3, as DNA: TGCGCCAGCAGTGGGTCCCCCCGATACAATGAGCAGTTCTTC.

This clonotype was detected a few times. The chain uses TRBV12-3 or TRBV12-4 and TRBJ2-1, with D possibly being TRBD2 (5 bases). V was pared by 5 bases and J by 11 bases, with 13 bases between. The CDR3 runs to 12 residues. The CDR3 sequence is CASSITGGKQFF. The CDR3 coding sequence is TGTGCCAGCAGTATAACCGGAGGCAAGCAGTTCTTC.

The V and J genes are TRBV4-2 and TRBJ1-2; D is possibly TRBD1 (5 bases). Germline V gene lookup returns CDR1 LGHNA and CDR2 YNFKEQ. The V end was cut by 0 bases, the J end by 8 bases, with 10 bases between. This CDR3 has 13 amino acids. The CDR3, as DNA: TGTGCCAGCAGCCAAGAGGCGCGGGACGGCTACACCTTC. Translating it yields CASSQEARDGYTF.

The chain has TRBV6-1 and TRBJ1-1, with 7 bases aligning to TRBD1. The length of the CDR3 is 15 residues. The J segment lost 1 base and the V segment lost 3 bases, leaving 5 bases of the junction unmatched. The germline V gene has CDR1 MNHNS and CDR2 SASEGT. The CDR3 reads CASSDRGNPNTEAFF. The CDR3 coding sequence is TGTGCCAGCAGTGACAGGGGGAATCCGAACACTGAAGCTTTCTTT.

The rearrangement joins TRBV3-1 to TRBJ2-5; TRBD2 agrees at 12 bases. The CDR3 extends over 16 amino acids. Germline CDR1 reads LGHDT; CDR2 reads YNNKEL (reference sequence). After removal of 2 bases from V and 4 bases from J, the junction contained 5 bases not matched to a gene. This chain's CDR3 is CASSQIRGLAGETQYF. The CDR3 nucleotides are TGTGCCAGCAGCCAAATACGGGGACTAGCGGGAGAGACCCAGTACTTC.

This clonotype has just one count. DNA for the CDR3: TGTGCCAGCAGCCCCAACAATATGAACACTGAAGCTTTCTTT. Amino acids: CASSPNNMNTEAFF. The rearrangement links TRBV3-1 to TRBJ1-1; unclear D gene. Germline CDR1 LGHDT, CDR2 YNNKEL (reference sequence). The V end was cut by 4 bases, the J end by 0 bases, with 9 bases between. CDR3 length equals 14 residues. The whole variable domain, filled in from reference TRBV3-1 and TRBJ1-1, reads DTAVSQTPKYLVTQMGNDKSIKCEQNLGHDTMYWYKQDSKKFLKIMFSYNNKELIINETVPNRFSPKSPDKAHLNLHINSLELGDSAVYFCASSPNNMNTEAFFGQGTRLTVV.

This clonotype was counted between two and nine times. The V call is TRBV6-6, the J call TRBJ2-4; 7 positions match TRBD2. The CDR3 is 13 amino acids. Unmatched junction bases numbered 5, after V lost 2 bases and J lost 10 bases. Germline CDR1 MNHNY, CDR2 SVGAGI (reference sequence). The CDR3, as DNA: TGTGCCAGCAGTTACAGACTAGCTGCTATTCAGTACTTC. Amino acid sequence: CASSYRLAAIQYF.

This clonotype was seen only a few times. V is TRBV10-3 and J is TRBJ2-7, with 8 bases identical to TRBD1. CDR1 ENHRY and CDR2 SYGVKD come from the germline V gene. J gave up 4 bases and V 0 bases, and 11 bases lay outside the gene matches. This CDR3 has 17 residues. The CDR3 region has the DNA TGTGCCATCAGTGAGTCTCATTTGACAGGGGCGGCATACGAGCAGTACTTC. Translation gives CAISESHLTGAAYEQYF.

This clonotype occurred many times. The J gene is TRBJ2-5, the V gene TRBV15; 7 bases match TRBD2. V was clipped by 2 bases and J by 7 bases; unmatched bases: 7. The CDR3 runs 14 residues. In germline, CDR1 is LNHNV, CDR2 YYDKDF (reference sequence). The CDR3 DNA is TGTGCCACCAGCAGAAAAGAACCGGGAGGGACCCAGTACTTC. As protein: CATSRKEPGGTQYF.

The chain carries TRBV5-1 and TRBJ2-7, with a tentative D call TRBD1 (5 bases). There are 16 residues in the CDR3. The germline V and J ends were trimmed by 4 bases and 3 bases, with 20 bases remaining between them. Germline V CDR1 and CDR2: SGHRS, YFSETQ. The CDR3 protein is CASSPDGAPIGYEQYF. DNA of the CDR3: TGCGCCAGCAGCCCTGATGGGGCCCCAATAGGCTACGAGCAGTACTTC. Full variable domain (missing parts from reference TRBV5-1 and TRBJ2-7): KAGVTQTPRYLIKTRGQQVTLSCSPISGHRSVSWYQQTPGQGLQFLFEYFSETQRNKGNFPGRFSGRQFSNSRSEMNVSTLELGDSALYLCASSPDGAPIGYEQYFGPGTRLTVT.